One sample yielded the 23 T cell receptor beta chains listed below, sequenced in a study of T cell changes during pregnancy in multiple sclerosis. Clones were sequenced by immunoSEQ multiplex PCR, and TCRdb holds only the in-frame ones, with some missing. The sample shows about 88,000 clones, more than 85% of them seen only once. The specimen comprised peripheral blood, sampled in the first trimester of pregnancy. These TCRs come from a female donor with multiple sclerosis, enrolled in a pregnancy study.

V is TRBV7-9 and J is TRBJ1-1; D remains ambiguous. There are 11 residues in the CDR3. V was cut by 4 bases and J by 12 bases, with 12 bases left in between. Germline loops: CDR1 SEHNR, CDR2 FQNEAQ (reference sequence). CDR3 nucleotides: TGTGCCAGCAGCTACGAAACACGTACTTTCTTT. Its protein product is CASSYETRTFF.

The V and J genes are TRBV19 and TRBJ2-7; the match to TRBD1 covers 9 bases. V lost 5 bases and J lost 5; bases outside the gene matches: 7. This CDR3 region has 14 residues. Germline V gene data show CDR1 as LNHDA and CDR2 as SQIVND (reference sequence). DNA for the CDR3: TGTGCCAGTAGTCCCTGGGACAGGGAAGACGAGCAGTACTTC. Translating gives CASSPWDREDEQYF. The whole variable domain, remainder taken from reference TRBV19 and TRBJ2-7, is DGGITQSPKYLFRKEGQNVTLSCEQNLNHDAMYWYRQDPGQGLRLIYYSQIVNDFQKGDIAEGYSVSREKKESFPLTVTSAQKNPTAFYLCASSPWDREDEQYFGPGTRLTVT.

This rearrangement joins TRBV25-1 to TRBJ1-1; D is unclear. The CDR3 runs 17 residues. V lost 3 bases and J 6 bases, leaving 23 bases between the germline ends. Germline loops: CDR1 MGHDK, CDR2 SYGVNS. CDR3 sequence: CASSDSPSIATRSEAFF. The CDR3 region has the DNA TGTGCCAGCAGTGATTCCCCTTCAATAGCCACACGGTCTGAAGCTTTCTTT.

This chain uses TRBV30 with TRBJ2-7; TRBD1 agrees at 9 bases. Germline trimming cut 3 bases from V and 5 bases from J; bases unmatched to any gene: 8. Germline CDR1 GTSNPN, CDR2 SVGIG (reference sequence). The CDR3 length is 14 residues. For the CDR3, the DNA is TGTGCCTGGAGGGGGGACAGGGAAAGTGACGAGCAGTACTTC. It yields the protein CAWRGDRESDEQYF.

The DNA for the CDR3 is TGCGCCAGCAGCCAAGATACTAATACCGGGATGGTGAATGAGCAGTTCTTC. It encodes CASSQDTNTGMVNEQFF. V usage is TRBV4-1 and J usage is TRBJ2-1; tentative D call: TRBD2 (5 bases). V lost 0 bases, J lost 7 bases, and 19 bases lay in between. The germline CDR1 and CDR2 sequences are MGHRA and YSYEKL. The CDR3 extends over 17 amino acids.

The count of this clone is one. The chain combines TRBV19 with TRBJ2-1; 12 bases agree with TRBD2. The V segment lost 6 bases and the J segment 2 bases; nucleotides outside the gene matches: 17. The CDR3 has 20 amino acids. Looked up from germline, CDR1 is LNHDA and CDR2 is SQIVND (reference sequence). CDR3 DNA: TGTGCCAGTAGGTTAGAACGAAGGCTAGCGGGAGGGCTCACCTACAATGAGCAGTTCTTC. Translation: CASRLERRLAGGLTYNEQFF.

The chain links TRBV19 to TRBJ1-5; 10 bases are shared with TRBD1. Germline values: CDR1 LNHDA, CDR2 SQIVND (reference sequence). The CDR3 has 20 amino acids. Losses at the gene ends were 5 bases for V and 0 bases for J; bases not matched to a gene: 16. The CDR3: CASSAWRRQGATHSNQPQHF. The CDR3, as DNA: TGTGCCAGTAGTGCGTGGAGACGACAGGGGGCTACCCATAGCAATCAGCCCCAGCATTTT.

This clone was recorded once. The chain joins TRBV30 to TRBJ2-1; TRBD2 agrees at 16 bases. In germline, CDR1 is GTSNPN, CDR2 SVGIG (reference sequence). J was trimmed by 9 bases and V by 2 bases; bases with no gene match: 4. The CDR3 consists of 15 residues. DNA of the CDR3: TGTGCCTGGAGTACGGGACTAGCGGGAGGGAGTGAGCAGTTCTTC. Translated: CAWSTGLAGGSEQFF.

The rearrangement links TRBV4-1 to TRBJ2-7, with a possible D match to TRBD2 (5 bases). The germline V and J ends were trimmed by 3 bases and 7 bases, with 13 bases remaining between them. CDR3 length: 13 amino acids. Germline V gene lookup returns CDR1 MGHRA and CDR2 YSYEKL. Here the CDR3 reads CASSHAGSGEQYF. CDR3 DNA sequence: TGCGCCAGCAGCCATGCCGGATCGGGGGAGCAGTACTTC.

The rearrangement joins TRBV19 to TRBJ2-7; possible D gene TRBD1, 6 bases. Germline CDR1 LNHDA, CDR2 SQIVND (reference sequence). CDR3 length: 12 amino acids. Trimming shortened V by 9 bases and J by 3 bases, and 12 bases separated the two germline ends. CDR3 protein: CASRGPYYEQYF. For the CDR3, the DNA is TGTGCCAGCAGGGGACCTTACTACGAGCAGTACTTC.

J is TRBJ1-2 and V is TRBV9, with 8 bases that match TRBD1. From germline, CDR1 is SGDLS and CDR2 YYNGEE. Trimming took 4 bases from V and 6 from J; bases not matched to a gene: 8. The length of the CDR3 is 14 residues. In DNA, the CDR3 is TGTGCCAGCAGCCCCCGGACAGGGACTGATGGCTACACCTTC. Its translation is CASSPRTGTDGYTF.

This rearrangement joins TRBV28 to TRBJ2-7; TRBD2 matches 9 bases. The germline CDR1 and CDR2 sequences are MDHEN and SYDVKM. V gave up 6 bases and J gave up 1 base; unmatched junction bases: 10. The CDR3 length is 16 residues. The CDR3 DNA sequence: TGTGCCAGCAGCCTGATTGGGGCGGGAGGGTCCTACGAGCAGTACTTC. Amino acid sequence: CASSLIGAGGSYEQYF.

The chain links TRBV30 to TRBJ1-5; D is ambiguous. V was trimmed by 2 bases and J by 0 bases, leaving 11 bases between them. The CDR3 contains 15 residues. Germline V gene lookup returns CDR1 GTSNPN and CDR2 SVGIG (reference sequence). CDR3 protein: CAWSSSHYSNQPQHF. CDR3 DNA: TGTGCCTGGAGTTCTAGTCATTATAGCAATCAGCCCCAGCATTTT.

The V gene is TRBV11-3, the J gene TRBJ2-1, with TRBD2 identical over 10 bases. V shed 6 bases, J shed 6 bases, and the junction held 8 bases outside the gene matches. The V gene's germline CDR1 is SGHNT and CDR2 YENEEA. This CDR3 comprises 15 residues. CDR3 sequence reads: CASRLSGLASNEQFF. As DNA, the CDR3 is TGTGCCAGCAGGTTATCGGGACTAGCGTCCAATGAGCAGTTCTTC. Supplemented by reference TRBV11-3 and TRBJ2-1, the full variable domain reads EAGVVQSPRYKIIEKKQPVAFWCNPISGHNTLYWYLQNLGQGPELLIRYENEEAVDDSQLPKDRFSAERLKGVDSTLKIQPAELGDSAVYLCASRLSGLASNEQFFGPGTRLTVL.

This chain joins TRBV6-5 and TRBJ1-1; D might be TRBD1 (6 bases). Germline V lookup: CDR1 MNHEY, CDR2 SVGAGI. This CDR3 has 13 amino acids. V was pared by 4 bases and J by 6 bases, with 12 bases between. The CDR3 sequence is CASSFPGQSEAFF. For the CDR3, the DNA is TGTGCCAGCAGTTTCCCTGGACAGTCTGAAGCTTTCTTT.

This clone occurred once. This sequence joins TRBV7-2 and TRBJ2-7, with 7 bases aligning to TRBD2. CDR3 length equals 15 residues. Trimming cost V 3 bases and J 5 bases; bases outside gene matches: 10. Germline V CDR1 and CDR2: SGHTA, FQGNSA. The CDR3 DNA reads TGTGCCAGCAGCTTTTGGGGGGGGGTTGGAGACGAGCAGTACTTC. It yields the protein CASSFWGGVGDEQYF.

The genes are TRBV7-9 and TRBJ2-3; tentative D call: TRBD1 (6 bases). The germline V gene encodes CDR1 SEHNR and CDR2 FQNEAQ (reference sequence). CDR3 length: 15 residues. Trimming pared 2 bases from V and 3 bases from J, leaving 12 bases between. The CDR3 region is CASSLRGSPTDTQYF. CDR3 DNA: TGTGCCAGCAGCTTAAGGGGGAGTCCGACAGATACGCAGTATTTT.

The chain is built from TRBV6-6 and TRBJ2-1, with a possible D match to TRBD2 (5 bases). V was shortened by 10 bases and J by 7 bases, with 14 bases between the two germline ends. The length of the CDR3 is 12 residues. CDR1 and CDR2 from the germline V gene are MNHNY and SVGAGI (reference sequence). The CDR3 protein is CATRVYGNEQFF. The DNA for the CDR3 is TGTGCCACGAGGGTGTATGGGAATGAGCAGTTCTTC.

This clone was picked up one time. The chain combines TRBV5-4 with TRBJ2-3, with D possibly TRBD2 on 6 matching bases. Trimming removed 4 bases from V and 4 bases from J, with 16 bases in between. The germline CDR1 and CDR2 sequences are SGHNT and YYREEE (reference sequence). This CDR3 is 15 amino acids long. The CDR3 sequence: CASSLRKTSSDTQYF. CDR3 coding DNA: TGTGCCAGCAGCCTGAGGAAGACTAGTTCAGATACGCAGTATTTT. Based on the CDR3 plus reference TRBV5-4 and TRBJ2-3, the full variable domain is ETGVTQSPTHLIKTRGQQVTLRCSSQSGHNTVSWYQQALGQGPQFIFQYYREEENGRGNFPPRFSGLQFPNYSSELNVNALELDDSALYLCASSLRKTSSDTQYFGPGTRLTVL.

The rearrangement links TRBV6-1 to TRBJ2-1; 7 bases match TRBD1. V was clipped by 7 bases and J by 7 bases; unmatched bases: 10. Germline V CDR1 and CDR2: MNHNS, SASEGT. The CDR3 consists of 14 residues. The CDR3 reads CASIRWDRENEQFF. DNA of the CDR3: TGTGCCAGCATTCGATGGGACAGAGAGAATGAGCAGTTCTTC.

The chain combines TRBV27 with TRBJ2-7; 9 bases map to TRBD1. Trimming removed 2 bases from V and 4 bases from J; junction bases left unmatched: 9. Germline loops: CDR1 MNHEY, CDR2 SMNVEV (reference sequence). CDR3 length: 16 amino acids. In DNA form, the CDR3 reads TGTGCCAGCAGTTTACCCCGACAGGGGGAAAGGTACGAGCAGTACTTC. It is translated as CASSLPRQGERYEQYF.

In DNA form, the CDR3 reads TGTGCCTGGAGTAGACCGGACAGGATTTTCGATCAGCCCCAGCATTTT. Amino acids: CAWSRPDRIFDQPQHF. This chain connects TRBV30 to TRBJ1-5; 7 bases agree with TRBD1. The CDR3 has 16 amino acids. V lost 2 bases, J lost 5 bases, and 12 bases stayed unmatched. The germline V gene encodes CDR1 GTSNPN and CDR2 SVGIG (reference sequence).

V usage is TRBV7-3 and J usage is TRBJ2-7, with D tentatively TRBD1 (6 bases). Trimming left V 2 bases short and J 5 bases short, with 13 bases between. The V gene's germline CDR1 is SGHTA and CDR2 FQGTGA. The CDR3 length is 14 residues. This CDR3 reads CASSLQGLGDEQYF. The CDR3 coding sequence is TGTGCCAGCAGCTTACAGGGGTTGGGAGACGAGCAGTACTTC.